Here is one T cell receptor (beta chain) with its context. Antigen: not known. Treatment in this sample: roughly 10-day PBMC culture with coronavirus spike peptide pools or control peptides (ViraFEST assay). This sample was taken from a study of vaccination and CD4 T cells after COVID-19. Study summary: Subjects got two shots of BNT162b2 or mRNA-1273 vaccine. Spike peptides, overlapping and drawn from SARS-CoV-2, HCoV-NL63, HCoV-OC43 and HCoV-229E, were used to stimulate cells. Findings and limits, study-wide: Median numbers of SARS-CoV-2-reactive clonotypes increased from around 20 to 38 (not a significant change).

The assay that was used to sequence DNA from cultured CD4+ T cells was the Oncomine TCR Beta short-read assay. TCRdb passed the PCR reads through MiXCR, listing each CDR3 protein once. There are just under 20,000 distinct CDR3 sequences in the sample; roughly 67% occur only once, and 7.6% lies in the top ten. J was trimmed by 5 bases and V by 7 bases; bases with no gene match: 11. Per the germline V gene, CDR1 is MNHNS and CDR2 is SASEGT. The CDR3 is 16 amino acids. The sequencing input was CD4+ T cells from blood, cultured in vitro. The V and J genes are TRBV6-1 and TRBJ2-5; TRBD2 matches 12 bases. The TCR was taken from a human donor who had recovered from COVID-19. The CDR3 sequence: CASTSSGLAGWETQYF. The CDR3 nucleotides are TGTGCCAGCACCTCATCCGGACTAGCGGGATGGGAGACCCAGTACTTC.